Listed here are 28 T cell receptor beta chains from one sample, sequenced in a study of T cell responses to AZD1222 COVID-19 vaccine. The method was immunoSEQ multiplex PCR; TCRdb's version includes in-frame clones alone and lacks a portion of them. The sample lists 110,000 or so clones, more than 70% occurring once. The source material was peripheral blood, sampled on day 0 of AZD1222 vaccination. These receptors all come from an adult in good health.

The gene calls are TRBV18 and TRBJ2-2, with 7 nucleotides matching TRBD1. V gave up 3 bases and J gave up 6 bases; unmatched junction bases: 13. The CDR3 loop spans 17 amino acids. Germline V gives CDR1 KGHSH, CDR2 LQKENI. The DNA for the CDR3 is TGTGCCAGCTCACCCCAAACATTGACAGGGACGTCCGGGGAGCTGTTTTTT. Amino acid sequence: CASSPQTLTGTSGELFF.

The chain is built from TRBV20-1 and TRBJ2-7; tentatively, D is TRBD2 (6 bases). Trimming cost V 6 bases and J 9 bases, with 12 bases left between them. CDR3 length: 10 amino acids. The germline CDR1 and CDR2 sequences are DFQATT and SNEGSKA (reference sequence). The CDR3 spells CSAGLAAQYF. The CDR3 DNA is TGCAGTGCGGGACTCGCCGCGCAGTACTTC.

The chain combines TRBV3-1 (or the pseudogene TRBV3-2) with TRBJ2-7, with 11 bases identical to TRBD1. The germline V gene has CDR1 LGHDT and CDR2 YNNKEL (reference sequence). The CDR3 length is 17 residues. Trimming cost V 3 bases and J 2 bases; bases outside gene matches: 9. The CDR3 DNA sequence: TGTGCCAGCAGCCAGGACAGGGGGCCCCCGAATCCCTACGAGCAGTACTTC. It encodes CASSQDRGPPNPYEQYF.

V and J are TRBV7-2 and TRBJ2-1; 12 bases map to TRBD2. In germline, CDR1 is SGHTA, CDR2 FQGNSA. V dropped 5 bases and J dropped 4; count of bases not matched to a gene: 9. This CDR3 has 17 residues. CDR3 in DNA: TGTGCCAGCAGCACGGGACCGGGACTAGCGGGTTACAATGAGCAGTTCTTC. It codes for CASSTGPGLAGYNEQFF.

The CDR3 DNA reads as TGTGCCAGCAGTTACTCTGTGGGAGATACGCAGTATTTT. Amino acids: CASSYSVGDTQYF. The V call is TRBV6-2 or TRBV6-3, the J call TRBJ2-3; unclear D gene. Deletions cut 0 bases from V and 5 bases from J, with 6 bases between. Germline CDR1 is MNHEY and CDR2 is SVGEGT. The length of the CDR3 is 13 residues.

This clone appeared a single time. This chain links TRBV11-3 with TRBJ2-1, with a possible D match to TRBD1 (5 bases). Germline CDR1 and CDR2: SGHNT and YENEEA. With 6 bases removed from V and 3 bases from J, the gap between germline ends came to 9 bases. The CDR3 runs to 13 residues. The chain's CDR3 is CASSFTGYNEQFF. The CDR3 nucleotides are TGTGCCAGCAGTTTCACAGGCTACAATGAGCAGTTCTTC.

The chain carries TRBV19 and TRBJ1-2; 10 bases align to TRBD1. The CDR3 length is 15 residues. The trim removed 5 bases at V and 4 bases at J, leaving 7 bases unmatched. CDR1 LNHDA and CDR2 SQIVND come from the germline V gene (reference sequence). Here the CDR3 DNA reads TGTGCCAGTAGTTTAGGGACAGGGGTTAGCTATGGCTACACCTTC. Amino acids: CASSLGTGVSYGYTF.

The chain is built from TRBV7-9 and TRBJ2-1; D not certain. The CDR3 consists of 14 residues. Germline values: CDR1 SEHNR, CDR2 FQNEAQ (reference sequence). V lost 3 bases and J 0 bases, leaving 6 bases between the germline ends. This CDR3 is CASSFQNSYNEQFF. Written as DNA, the CDR3 is TGTGCCAGCAGCTTCCAGAACTCCTACAATGAGCAGTTCTTC.

The CDR3 protein is CASSSPSSGRDEQFF. In nucleotides, the CDR3 is TGTGCCAGTAGTAGCCCCTCTAGCGGGCGGGATGAGCAGTTCTTC. V usage is TRBV19 and J usage is TRBJ2-1, with 8 nucleotides matching TRBD2. With V trimmed by 4 bases and J by 8 bases, 10 bases remained unmatched. CDR1 LNHDA and CDR2 SQIVND come from the germline V gene (reference sequence). The CDR3 is 15 residues long. Combining the CDR3 with reference TRBV19 and TRBJ2-1 gives the whole variable domain DGGITQSPKYLFRKEGQNVTLSCEQNLNHDAMYWYRQDPGQGLRLIYYSQIVNDFQKGDIAEGYSVSREKKESFPLTVTSAQKNPTAFYLCASSSPSSGRDEQFFGPGTRLTVL.

The V call is TRBV6-5, the J call TRBJ1-3, with unresolved D. CDR3 size: 15 residues. Germline CDR1 is MNHEY and CDR2 is SVGAGI. V lost 2 bases and J lost 4, with 12 bases in between. CDR3 residues: CASSYDALTGNTIYF. As DNA, the CDR3 is TGTGCCAGCAGTTACGACGCCCTGACGGGAAACACCATATATTTT.

About this clone itself: Within the sample, other DNA sequences also encode this same CDR3. The chain is built from TRBV19 and TRBJ1-5, with 7 positions matching TRBD1. There are 13 residues in the CDR3. From germline, CDR1 is LNHDA and CDR2 SQIVND (reference sequence). Trimming took 3 bases from V and 5 from J; bases not matched to a gene: 1. Written as DNA, the CDR3 is TGTGCCAGTAGTATCCAGGGGGATCAGCCCCAGCATTTT. Translated, it gives CASSIQGDQPQHF. The full variable domain, rest sourced from reference TRBV19 and TRBJ1-5, is DGGITQSPKYLFRKEGQNVTLSCEQNLNHDAMYWYRQDPGQGLRLIYYSQIVNDFQKGDIAEGYSVSREKKESFPLTVTSAQKNPTAFYLCASSIQGDQPQHFGDGTRLSIL.

The rearrangement links TRBV7-6 to TRBJ2-5; no reliable D call. The germline V gene has CDR1 SGHVS and CDR2 FNYEAQ. V was clipped by 0 bases and J by 0 bases, with 2 bases between them. This CDR3 region has 13 residues. The CDR3 reads CASSLADQETQYF. The CDR3 DNA reads as TGTGCCAGCAGCTTAGCTGACCAAGAGACCCAGTACTTC.

This chain connects TRBV27 to TRBJ1-5; TRBD1 is a possible D gene (6 bases). The CDR3 contains 15 residues. Looked up from germline, CDR1 is MNHEY and CDR2 is SMNVEV (reference sequence). With 5 bases removed from V and 7 bases from J, the gap between germline ends came to 18 bases. The CDR3 region has the DNA TGTGCCAGCAGTACCCGTGGAGGGCAGGGGCAGCCCCAGCATTTT. This sequence encodes CASSTRGGQGQPQHF.

The chain joins TRBV6-1 to TRBJ1-5; D may be TRBD1 (5 bases). Germline loops: CDR1 MNHNS, CDR2 SASEGT. CDR3 size: 17 residues. V was cut by 1 base and J by 7 bases, with 20 bases left in between. The CDR3: CASSEVVGRGIGQPQHF. The CDR3 coding sequence is TGTGCCAGCAGTGAAGTCGTTGGGCGGGGGATAGGGCAGCCCCAGCATTTT.

The V and J genes are TRBV28 and TRBJ1-2; tentative D call: TRBD1 (6 bases). Germline V gene sequence: CDR1 MDHEN, CDR2 SYDVKM. CDR3 size: 14 residues. Trimming took 3 bases from V and 7 from J, leaving 15 bases between them. This chain's CDR3 is CASSLKGGTRGYTF. CDR3 nucleotide sequence: TGTGCCAGCAGTTTGAAGGGGGGGACCCGTGGCTACACCTTC.

The rearrangement uses TRBV5-1 and TRBJ2-6; tentatively, D is TRBD1 or TRBD2 (5 bases each). The CDR3 covers 15 residues. The V gene lost 4 bases and the J gene lost 3 bases, with 11 bases spanning the gap. CDR1 is SGHRS, CDR2 YFSETQ, per germline. This CDR3 reads CASSPRGGGANVLTF. In DNA, the CDR3 is TGCGCCAGCAGCCCGAGGGGTGGTGGGGCCAACGTCCTGACTTTC. Together with reference TRBV5-1 and TRBJ2-6, the CDR3 gives the full variable domain: KAGVTQTPRYLIKTRGQQVTLSCSPISGHRSVSWYQQTPGQGLQFLFEYFSETQRNKGNFPGRFSGRQFSNSRSEMNVSTLELGDSALYLCASSPRGGGANVLTFGAGSRLTVL.

The CDR3 here is CASTTTVGTEAFF. CDR3 in DNA: TGTGCCAGCACCACAACGGTGGGCACTGAAGCTTTCTTT. J is TRBJ1-1 and V is TRBV28, with D hard to call. V shed 7 bases and J shed 4 bases, with 13 bases lying between them. The CDR3 runs to 13 residues. The germline V gene encodes CDR1 MDHEN and CDR2 SYDVKM.

The rearrangement uses TRBV30 and TRBJ1-2; D ambiguous. Trimming took off 4 bases at V and 7 bases at J, with 13 bases between the two ends. CDR1 is GTSNPN and CDR2 is SVGIG in the germline V gene (reference sequence). CDR3 length equals 12 residues. The CDR3 loop is CAWKDWAGGYTF. For the CDR3, the DNA is TGTGCCTGGAAAGACTGGGCCGGTGGCTACACCTTC.

This clone has a single count. The V call is TRBV10-3, the J call TRBJ2-1, with D perhaps matching TRBD1 (6 bases). Trimming removed 0 bases from V and 0 bases from J, with 15 bases in between. In germline, CDR1 is ENHRY, CDR2 SYGVKD. The CDR3 covers 18 residues. CDR3 in amino acids: CAISESYGQPSSYNEQFF. CDR3 nucleotides: TGTGCCATCAGTGAGTCGTATGGACAGCCGAGCTCCTACAATGAGCAGTTCTTC.

The chain uses TRBV9 and TRBJ2-1; 7 nucleotides match TRBD2. Trimming at V came to 0 bases and at J to 6 bases, leaving 12 bases not matched to a gene. This CDR3 contains 17 residues. Germline lookup yields CDR1 SGDLS and CDR2 YYNGEE. DNA of the CDR3: TGTGCCAGCAGCGTAGGGGAGTATAACCAGCGGGGCAATGAGCAGTTCTTC. Translation gives CASSVGEYNQRGNEQFF. The full variable domain, rest sourced from reference TRBV9 and TRBJ2-1, is DSGVTQTPKHLITATGQRVTLRCSPRSGDLSVYWYQQSLDQGLQFLIQYYNGEERAKGNILERFSAQQFPDLHSELNLSSLELGDSALYFCASSVGEYNQRGNEQFFGPGTRLTVL.

This clone occurred once. The chain has TRBV19 and TRBJ2-1; D ambiguous. The germline V gene encodes CDR1 LNHDA and CDR2 SQIVND (reference sequence). The CDR3 runs 13 residues. The ends were cut back, 2 bases at V and 6 bases at J, with 8 bases in the middle. The CDR3: CASSISRFNEQFF. The CDR3 DNA sequence: TGTGCCAGTAGTATATCTAGATTCAATGAGCAGTTCTTC.

The chain employs TRBV7-9 and TRBJ2-1, with D possibly being TRBD1 or TRBD2 (5 bases each). CDR3 length: 15 amino acids. CDR1 is SEHNR, CDR2 FQNEAQ, per germline (reference sequence). V was clipped by 3 bases and J by 7 bases, with 16 bases between them. DNA for the CDR3: TGTGCCAGCAGCTTCAGGGACGGCGATGGGAATGAGCAGTTCTTC. Translation gives CASSFRDGDGNEQFF.

In its sample, this clone was seen a few times. J is TRBJ2-7 and V is TRBV5-1; TRBD1 aligns across 9 bases. V shed 3 bases and J 1 base; nucleotides not matched to a gene: 5. CDR3 length: 15 residues. Per germline, CDR1 SGHRS and CDR2 YFSETQ. The chain's CDR3 is CASSSAGTGSYEQYF. The CDR3 bases are TGCGCCAGCAGCTCTGCCGGGACAGGGTCCTACGAGCAGTACTTC.

The chain couples TRBV28 to TRBJ2-7; D is perhaps TRBD1 (6 bases). From germline, CDR1 is MDHEN and CDR2 SYDVKM. V was trimmed by 2 bases and J by 2 bases, leaving 13 bases between them. The CDR3 spans 15 residues. The CDR3 reads CASSLTLTGTYEQYF. The CDR3 nucleotides read TGTGCCAGCAGTTTAACCTTGACAGGTACCTACGAGCAGTACTTC.

This clone has just a few counts. J is TRBJ1-5 and V is TRBV30; maybe TRBD1 (5 bases). Trimming took off 2 bases at V and 0 bases at J, with 11 bases between the two ends. The CDR3 is 15 residues long. Germline V CDR1 and CDR2: GTSNPN, SVGIG (reference sequence). CDR3 in DNA: TGTGCCTGGAGTTCCTTCGGGGGTAGCAATCAGCCCCAGCATTTT. This translates into CAWSSFGGSNQPQHF. Drawing the rest from reference TRBV30 and TRBJ1-5, the complete variable domain is SQTIHQWPATLVQPVGSPLSLECTVEGTSNPNLYWYRQAAGRGLQLLFYSVGIGQISSEVPQNLSASRPQDRQFILSSKKLLLSDSGFYLCAWSSFGGSNQPQHFGDGTRLSIL.

J is TRBJ1-3 and V is TRBV19; possibly TRBD1 for D (6 bases). The ends were cut back, 5 bases at V and 0 bases at J, with 14 bases in the middle. This CDR3 has 16 amino acids. Germline V gene lookup returns CDR1 LNHDA and CDR2 SQIVND (reference sequence). The CDR3 spells CASSSGRGDSGNTIYF. Here the CDR3 DNA reads TGTGCCAGTAGTTCCGGCAGGGGCGACTCTGGAAACACCATATATTTT. The complete variable domain, with remaining parts taken from reference TRBV19 and TRBJ1-3, reads DGGITQSPKYLFRKEGQNVTLSCEQNLNHDAMYWYRQDPGQGLRLIYYSQIVNDFQKGDIAEGYSVSREKKESFPLTVTSAQKNPTAFYLCASSSGRGDSGNTIYFGEGSWLTVV.

This clone was counted only a few times. V is TRBV3-1 (or the pseudogene TRBV3-2) and J is TRBJ2-2, with TRBD2 matching 12 bases. The CDR3 spans 16 residues. V lost 5 bases and J lost 1; bases outside the gene matches: 2. CDR1 and CDR2 (germline): LGHDT, YNNKEL (reference sequence). This chain's CDR3 is CASSLTSGRNTGELFF. The CDR3, as DNA: TGTGCCAGCAGCTTGACTAGCGGGAGGAACACCGGGGAGCTGTTTTTT.

The V call is TRBV6-2 or TRBV6-3, the J call TRBJ2-1; TRBD2 is a possible D gene (5 bases). V was pared by 2 bases and J by 3 bases, with 8 bases between. Germline-derived CDR1 and CDR2 are MNHEY and SVGEGT. There are 14 residues in the CDR3. CDR3 in amino acids: CASSYATSYNEQFF. DNA for the CDR3: TGTGCCAGCAGTTACGCAACTAGCTACAATGAGCAGTTCTTC.